The 14 T cell receptor beta chains given below trace back to one sample, sequenced in a study of T-cell reconstitution after alpha-beta-depleted transplantation in children. TCRbeta library construction was performed incorporating unique molecular identifiers. TCRdb used MiXCR to reprocess the PCR reads, holding one entry per CDR3 protein. The profile covers around 490,000 distinct CDR3 sequences, with roughly an eighth appearing a single time and roughly 15% taken by the ten largest. The material sequenced was PBMCs, mostly from graft donor cells, taken 180 days after TCRalphabeta/CD19-depleted stem cell transplant. The origin of the receptors is a female patient aged 2-15 years who had a stem cell transplant for aplastic anemia, so the T cells may come from the graft donor.

DNA of the CDR3: TGTGCCAGCAGCTCACGATCCCCGAGGGCGGGGGAGCAGTTCTTC. Protein product: CASSSRSPRAGEQFF. The V call is TRBV4-2, the J call TRBJ2-1; possible D gene TRBD2, 6 bases. This CDR3 has 15 amino acids. Per germline, CDR1 LGHNA and CDR2 YNFKEQ. Deletions cut 5 bases from V and 10 bases from J, with 21 bases between.

The chain recombines TRBV19 with TRBJ1-1; no definite D call. V was trimmed by 9 bases and J by 0 bases, leaving 11 bases between them. Germline loops: CDR1 LNHDA, CDR2 SQIVND (reference sequence). CDR3 size: 13 residues. CDR3 region: CASSWAMNTEAFF. Written as DNA, the CDR3 is TGTGCCAGCAGCTGGGCTATGAACACTGAAGCTTTCTTT.

The chain combines TRBV7-8 with TRBJ2-7; D ambiguous. Germline CDR1 is SGHVS and CDR2 is FQNEAQ. The CDR3 consists of 14 residues. With 0 bases removed from V and 9 bases from J, the gap between germline ends came to 15 bases. Here the CDR3 reads CASSLARLPLGQYV. Here the CDR3 DNA reads TGTGCCAGCAGCTTAGCGCGACTCCCACTTGGGCAGTACGTC.

Here the CDR3 DNA reads TGTGCCAGCAGCTATGTCGTCGGGTCTGGAAACACCATATATTTT. Its protein product is CASSYVVGSGNTIYF. This sequence joins TRBV7-9 and TRBJ1-3, with D unclear. Trimming took off 4 bases at V and 1 base at J, with 11 bases between the two ends. The length of the CDR3 is 15 residues. Germline V lookup: CDR1 SEHNR, CDR2 FQNEAQ (reference sequence).

V gene TRBV5-1 combines with J gene TRBJ1-4; possibly TRBD1 for D (6 bases). Germline lookup yields CDR1 SGHRS and CDR2 YFSETQ. This CDR3 is built from 15 residues. Trimming took off 0 bases at V and 7 bases at J, with 13 bases between the two ends. The CDR3 region has the DNA TGCGCCAGCAGCTTGGATGGCAGGGGTTCTGAAAAACTGTTTTTT. Translating gives CASSLDGRGSEKLFF.

Only a few counts were recorded for this clonotype. V usage is TRBV3-1 and J usage is TRBJ2-1; 11 nucleotides agree with TRBD2. The CDR3 is 16 residues long. Per germline, CDR1 LGHDT and CDR2 YNNKEL (reference sequence). The ends lost 5 bases at V and 5 bases at J; junction bases unmatched: 8. The CDR3 bases are TGTGCCAGCAGCTTCCTAGCGGGAGGAGGCGACAATGAGCAGTTCTTC. Its translation is CASSFLAGGGDNEQFF.

This clonotype was observed a handful of times. This chain uses TRBV29-1 with TRBJ2-7; no firm D call. The germline V and J ends were trimmed by 5 bases and 2 bases, with 4 bases remaining between them. Looked up from germline, CDR1 is SQVTM and CDR2 is ANQGSEA. There are 10 residues in the CDR3. The CDR3 sequence: CSVITYEQYF. CDR3 DNA: TGCAGCGTTATCACCTACGAGCAGTACTTC.

The gene calls are TRBV7-2 and TRBJ2-1, with D maybe TRBD2 (5 bases). The CDR3 loop spans 15 amino acids. Trimming removed 1 base from V and 8 bases from J, with 15 bases in between. Germline CDR1 is SGHTA and CDR2 is FQGNSA. CDR3 DNA: TGTGCCAGCAGCTTAGTAGGACTGGGAATGGATGAGCAGTTCTTC. It specifies CASSLVGLGMDEQFF. Filled out from reference TRBV7-2 and TRBJ2-1, the complete variable domain reads GAGVSQSPSNKVTEKGKDVELRCDPISGHTALYWYRQSLGQGLEFLIYFQGNSAPDKSGLPSDRFSAERTGGSVSTLTIQRTQQEDSAVYLCASSLVGLGMDEQFFGPGTRLTVL.

The chain joins TRBV7-2 to TRBJ2-7; D gene ambiguous. The CDR3 runs to 15 residues. Looked up from germline, CDR1 is SGHTA and CDR2 is FQGNSA. Trimming removed 3 bases from V and 3 bases from J, with 15 bases in between. For the CDR3, the DNA is TGTGCCAGCAGCTTGGCGAGCCAATCAGGCTACGAGCAGTACGTC. This translates into CASSLASQSGYEQYV.

The chain carries TRBV20-1 and TRBJ1-2; D remains unclear. Trimming stripped 5 bases from V and 7 bases from J, with 17 bases between. The CDR3 consists of 13 residues. Looked up from germline, CDR1 is DFQATT and CDR2 is SNEGSKA (reference sequence). The CDR3 DNA is TGCAGTGCTGGACGAGGTGGACTTACTGGCTACACCTTC. Its protein is CSAGRGGLTGYTF.

This clonotype was seen ten or more times. The chain combines TRBV5-1 with TRBJ1-1, with 8 bases that match TRBD1. CDR3 length equals 13 residues. Trimming at V came to 4 bases and at J to 7 bases, leaving 6 bases not matched to a gene. Germline V CDR1 and CDR2: SGHRS, YFSETQ. CDR3 nucleotide sequence: TGCGCCAGCAGCAGCGGACAGGGCCTTGAAGCTTTCTTT. It specifies CASSSGQGLEAFF.

This clonotype was seen ten or more times. The chain recombines TRBV9 with TRBJ2-2, with 11 bases matching TRBD1. The CDR3 is made up of 16 amino acids. V dropped 2 bases and J dropped 5; count of bases not matched to a gene: 5. The germline CDR1 and CDR2 sequences are SGDLS and YYNGEE. In nucleotides, the CDR3 is TGTGCCAGCAGCGTCCGCGGGACAGGGGGAACCGGGGAGCTGTTTTTT. Protein product: CASSVRGTGGTGELFF.

A few counts support this clonotype. The chain's CDR3 is CASSLIGGGLDHRPQHF. The CDR3 DNA reads as TGTGCCAGTAGTTTGATCGGGGGGGGTCTTGACCATCGTCCCCAGCATTTT. The chain employs TRBV19 and TRBJ1-5; D possibly corresponds to TRBD1 (5 bases). Trimming shortened V by 5 bases and J by 10 bases, and 27 bases separated the two germline ends. Germline V gene lookup returns CDR1 LNHDA and CDR2 SQIVND (reference sequence). There are 17 residues in the CDR3.

About this clonotype: A clone one base away is much larger, so this may be a read error. This chain links TRBV24-1 with TRBJ2-2, with no clear D. V gave up 7 bases and J gave up 6 bases, with 8 bases separating them. The germline V gene has CDR1 KGHDR and CDR2 SFDVKD. This CDR3 contains 12 residues. The CDR3 loop is CATRARSGELFF. In nucleotides, the CDR3 is TGTGCCACCAGAGCAAGATCCGGGGAGCTGTTTTTT.